Described below is a single T cell receptor (beta chain) sequence and its context. Its antigen is not identified. These data are taken from a study of PD-1 blockade in classical Hodgkin lymphoma. Study details: Intravenous delivery of nivolumab at 3 mg/kg to patients occurred every 2 weeks. Study-level results: Nivolumab initiated under 1 year post-ASCT led to patient exclusion. Baseline diversity was lower in partial responders and progressors than complete responders.

This CDR3 is 15 amino acids long. The germline V and J ends were trimmed by 5 bases and 3 bases, with 15 bases remaining between them. Germline CDR1 reads SGHRS; CDR2 reads YFSETQ. Time point given: cycle 4 day 1 (C4D1), after less than 7 weeks of nivolumab. Autologous stem cell transplantation was followed by relapse in every patient, and brentuximab vedotin exposure varied. Magnetic negative selection served to purify CD4+ T cells out of PBMCs that had been thawed. The table came from immunoSEQ multiplex PCR; TCRdb's copy has only in-frame clones and leaves some out. The sample lists 10,000 to 15,000 clones, roughly 80% occurring once.

The genes are TRBV5-1 and TRBJ1-3; D is undetermined. Here the sequenced sample was CD4+ T cells from blood, taken before the fourth cycle of nivolumab. The sequence was collected from a human donor with classical Hodgkin lymphoma. In DNA, the CDR3 is TGCGCCAGCAGGATTGGAGAGGGAAGTGGAAACACCATATATTTT. This gives the protein CASRIGEGSGNTIYF.